The clone carrying this T cell receptor beta chain was seen many times. Libraries were prepared by immunoSEQ multiplex PCR; TCRdb keeps only in-frame clonotypes and omits some of them. The table shows approximately 350,000 clones, with around 83% occurring only once. There are 14 residues in the CDR3. V shed 2 bases and J shed 4 bases, with 11 bases lying between them. CDR1 MNHEY and CDR2 SVGAGI come from the germline V gene. The sample is drawn from a study of blood T cell repertoires in COVID-19. The clonotype was recovered from a woman aged 50 to 65 who had recovered from COVID-19. The chain is built from TRBV6-5 and TRBJ1-2; D unclear. The sequencing sample was made of PBMCs or T cells enriched from blood (not recorded which). For the CDR3, the DNA is TGTGCCAGCAGTTACACACCGGAGCCCTATGGCTACACCTTC. It codes for CASSYTPEPYGYTF.